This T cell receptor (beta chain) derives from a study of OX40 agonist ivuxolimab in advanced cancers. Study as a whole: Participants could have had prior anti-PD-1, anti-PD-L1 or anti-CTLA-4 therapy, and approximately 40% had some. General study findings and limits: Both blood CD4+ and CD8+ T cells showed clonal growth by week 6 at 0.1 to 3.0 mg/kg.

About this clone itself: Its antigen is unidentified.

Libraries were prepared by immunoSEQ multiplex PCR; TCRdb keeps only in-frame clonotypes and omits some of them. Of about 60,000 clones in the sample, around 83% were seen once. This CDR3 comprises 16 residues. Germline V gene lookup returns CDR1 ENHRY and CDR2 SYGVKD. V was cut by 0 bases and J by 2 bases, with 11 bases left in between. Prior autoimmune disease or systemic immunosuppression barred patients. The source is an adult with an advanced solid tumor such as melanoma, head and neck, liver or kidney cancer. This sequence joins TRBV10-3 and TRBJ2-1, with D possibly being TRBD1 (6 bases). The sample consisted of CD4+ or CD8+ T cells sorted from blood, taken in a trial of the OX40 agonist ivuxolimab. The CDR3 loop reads CAISESLGAPYNEQFF. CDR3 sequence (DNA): TGTGCCATCAGTGAGTCGCTGGGGGCACCCTACAATGAGCAGTTCTTC.